The T cell receptor (beta chain) described here comes from a study of identifying expanded T cells in peripheral blood. Notes on the study in general: Approximately 2-week clone count variance significantly increased as total template count grew. Technical replicates showed approximately 1.2 changed clones; two weeks about 16.4; four weeks 19.

The repertoire was sequenced with immunoSEQ multiplex PCR; TCRdb's copy has only in-frame clones and lacks some. The profile covers 100,000 to 150,000 clones, with more than 75% appearing a single time and around 3.3% taken by the ten largest. Remarks on this clone: Its antigen is currently unknown.

No infections or other immune events were documented during collection. The sequenced sample consisted of blood. This receptor was identified in a person aged 18 to 75 in good health.

CDR3 sequence reads: CASSLSLFGRGSRGANVLTF. CDR3 in DNA: TGTGCCAGCAGCTTAAGTTTGTTTGGCAGGGGGAGTCGTGGGGCCAACGTCCTGACTTTC. This chain uses TRBV5-4 with TRBJ2-6, with TRBD1 identical over 7 bases. This CDR3 is built from 20 residues. Looked up from germline, CDR1 is SGHNT and CDR2 is YYREEE (reference sequence). With V trimmed by 2 bases and J by 3 bases, 17 bases remained unmatched.